One and the same sample provided the 31 T cell receptor beta chains below, sequenced in a study of shared clonotypes between healthy human individuals (TCRdb year 2020). The library was prepared using the immunoSEQ multiplex PCR assay. As stored in TCRdb, this immuneACCESS dataset retains in-frame rearrangements with V and J assigned. A fraction of the clones does not appear; measured against another copy, unresolved V genes explain less than half of the discrepancy, and the remainder lacks a known reason. The sample records 2 million to 2.5 million clones, 93% of which are singletons. The top ten clones comprise under 0.45% of the sample. The sample consisted of naive CD4+ T cells from PBMCs. The sample's cell subset or site label, decoded: CD45RA+ positively selected. These receptors were obtained from a young man in good health. Some clones in this sample may be carry-over from other donors' samples.

The V and J genes are TRBV7-2 and TRBJ2-4; D perhaps matches TRBD2 (6 bases). The CDR3 is made up of 14 amino acids. Germline V lookup: CDR1 SGHTA, CDR2 FQGNSA. Between the trimmed V and J ends, which lost 5 bases and 11 bases, there was a span of 19 bases. CDR3 loop: CASSPRRGEHFQYF. CDR3 sequence (DNA): TGTGCCAGCAGCCCCCGCCGCGGGGAGCACTTTCAGTACTTC.

The gene calls are TRBV19 and TRBJ2-4, with D uncertain. The CDR3 runs to 11 residues. CDR1 and CDR2 from the germline V gene are LNHDA and SQIVND (reference sequence). V lost 10 bases and J 9 bases, leaving 13 bases between the germline ends. The CDR3 nucleotides read TGTGCCACATCACCTGGTCCCATTCAGTACTTC. It is translated as CATSPGPIQYF.

The CDR3: CASSPRDFPRGGNTIYF. CDR3 in DNA: TGTGCCAGCTCACCCCGGGACTTCCCCCGAGGTGGAAACACCATATATTTT. The V gene is TRBV18, the J gene TRBJ1-3, with a possible D match to TRBD1 (5 bases). The CDR3 totals 17 residues. Trimming left V 3 bases short and J 3 bases short, with 18 bases between. The germline V gene encodes CDR1 KGHSH and CDR2 LQKENI.

This clone was observed a few times. The chain combines TRBV30 with TRBJ1-2, with unresolved D. The CDR3 spans 12 residues. V dropped 0 bases and J dropped 8 bases, with 10 bases sitting between them. CDR1 GTSNPN and CDR2 SVGIG come from the germline V gene (reference sequence). CDR3 sequence (DNA): TGTGCCTGGAGTGTAGTGGGGAGAGGCTACACCTTC. Its protein product is CAWSVVGRGYTF.

This chain links TRBV5-4 with TRBJ1-6; possible D gene TRBD1, 6 bases. Germline CDR1 SGHNT, CDR2 YYREEE (reference sequence). The CDR3 sequence is 16 residues long. Trimming removed 4 bases at V and 7 bases at J, with 18 bases between. CDR3 coding DNA: TGTGCCAGCAGCACCGCCGGGTCGGGGGGCAATTCACCCCTCCACTTT. It encodes CASSTAGSGGNSPLHF.

This sequence joins TRBV11-2 and TRBJ1-1, with no clear D. V dropped 5 bases and J dropped 1 base, with 11 bases sitting between them. The V gene's germline CDR1 is SGHAT and CDR2 FQNNGV. The CDR3 extends over 14 amino acids. This CDR3 reads CASSQTWENTEAFF. The CDR3 region has the DNA TGTGCCAGCAGCCAGACATGGGAGAACACTGAAGCTTTCTTT.

The chain carries TRBV18 and TRBJ1-3; D not resolved. CDR3 size: 16 residues. Between the trimmed V and J ends, which lost 3 bases and 1 base, there was a span of 13 bases. Germline V gene lookup returns CDR1 KGHSH and CDR2 LQKENI. For the CDR3, the DNA is TGTGCCAGCTCACCCAACACGGAAGTTTCTGGAAACACCATATATTTT. Its protein is CASSPNTEVSGNTIYF.

The V and J genes are TRBV5-1 and TRBJ2-3, with D perhaps matching TRBD2 (6 bases). The CDR3 runs 13 residues. Trimming stripped 4 bases from V and 10 bases from J, with 16 bases between. CDR1 is SGHRS, CDR2 YFSETQ, per germline. CDR3 sequence reads: CASSLGTGDAQYF. DNA of the CDR3: TGCGCCAGCAGCCTAGGGACGGGGGACGCGCAGTATTTT.

As for this clone: One end of the junction does not line up with germline, which may come from a read error. The chain uses TRBV4-2 and TRBJ2-7; D perhaps matches TRBD2 (6 bases). Germline CDR1 LGHNA, CDR2 YNFKEQ. CDR3 size: 14 residues. The CDR3 coding sequence is TGTGCCAGCAGCCAAGCCGCTGTACCGGAGGGGAGTAACTTC. It yields the protein CASSQAAVPEGSNF.

The chain is built from TRBV4-1 and TRBJ1-2; a possible D gene is TRBD1 (5 bases). The CDR3 spans 17 residues. The germline V gene has CDR1 MGHRA and CDR2 YSYEKL. The V and J ends lost 2 bases and 2 bases respectively, with 18 bases between them. The CDR3 DNA follows: TGCGCCAGCAGCCAACCCGGTAGACAGAAGGTAAACTATGGCTACACCTTC. It specifies CASSQPGRQKVNYGYTF.

This clone was recorded only once. The chain has TRBV4-2 and TRBJ2-3; perhaps TRBD2 as D (6 bases). V lost 2 bases, J lost 2 bases, and 14 bases lay in between. CDR3 length: 16 residues. The V gene's germline CDR1 is LGHNA and CDR2 YNFKEQ. CDR3 nucleotide sequence: TGTGCCAGCAGCCAATTGGGGACTTCCTACACAGATACGCAGTATTTT. Translating gives CASSQLGTSYTDTQYF.

The rearrangement links TRBV4-1 to TRBJ2-3, with D perhaps TRBD1 (5 bases). Germline CDR1 and CDR2: MGHRA and YSYEKL. Trimming cost V 0 bases and J 3 bases, with 16 bases left between them. The CDR3 covers 17 residues. For the CDR3, the DNA is TGCGCCAGCAGCCAAGAGGGGCAGGGCTTAAGGACAGATACGCAGTATTTT. This translates into CASSQEGQGLRTDTQYF.

Note on this clone: This specimen includes other DNA sequences encoding the same CDR3. The V and J genes are TRBV6-6 and TRBJ2-2; no reliable D call. Germline CDR1 reads MNHNY; CDR2 reads SVGAGI (reference sequence). The CDR3 sequence is 13 residues long. V was pared by 2 bases and J by 5 bases, with 6 bases between. CDR3 DNA sequence: TGTGCCAGCAGTTACGTGGGAACCGGGGAGCTGTTTTTT. Translated, it gives CASSYVGTGELFF.

The chain combines TRBV19 with TRBJ1-4; 8 nucleotides line up with TRBD1. Germline trimming cut 5 bases from V and 12 bases from J; bases unmatched to any gene: 14. The CDR3 contains 15 residues. CDR1 and CDR2 (germline): LNHDA, SQIVND (reference sequence). The CDR3 bases are TGTGCCAGTAGTTCATGGACAGGGCTGGGGGTGCAACTGTTTTTT. Protein product: CASSSWTGLGVQLFF.

V is TRBV6-1 and J is TRBJ1-3; D gene ambiguous. V was trimmed by 2 bases and J by 3 bases, leaving 8 bases between them. This CDR3 has 14 residues. The germline V gene encodes CDR1 MNHNS and CDR2 SASEGT. CDR3 DNA: TGTGCCAGCAGTGAAAGCAGCTTTGGAAACACCATATATTTT. This sequence encodes CASSESSFGNTIYF.

The chain couples TRBV19 to TRBJ2-2; 13 positions agree with TRBD2. This CDR3 has 21 residues. Germline V lookup: CDR1 LNHDA, CDR2 SQIVND (reference sequence). V shed 5 bases and J 7 bases; nucleotides not matched to a gene: 22. The CDR3 region has the DNA TGTGCCAGTAGTCCCTCGGGTGGAGGGAAGCCGGGACTAGCGGGATACGGGGAGCTGTTTTTT. Its translation is CASSPSGGGKPGLAGYGELFF.

The J gene is TRBJ2-1, the V gene TRBV5-1; TRBD2 aligns across 9 bases. The CDR3 is 15 amino acids. The V gene's germline CDR1 is SGHRS and CDR2 YFSETQ. The V and J ends lost 0 bases and 7 bases, in that order; junction bases with no gene match: 5. In DNA, the CDR3 is TGCGCCAGCAGCTTGGCGGTAGCGGGAGAGAATGAGCAGTTCTTC. This codes for CASSLAVAGENEQFF.

A remark on this clone: The sample holds other DNA sequences that translate to the same CDR3. V is TRBV18 and J is TRBJ1-1; TRBD1 aligns across 9 bases. V trimming: 3 bases; J trimming: 4 bases; junction bases outside the gene matches: 0. CDR1 and CDR2 from the germline V gene are KGHSH and LQKENI. This CDR3 is built from 13 residues. CDR3 protein: CASSPTGGTEAFF. For the CDR3, the DNA is TGTGCCAGCTCACCGACAGGGGGCACTGAAGCTTTCTTT. Full variable domain (remainder filled in from reference TRBV18 and TRBJ1-1): NAGVMQNPRHLVRRRGQEARLRCSPMKGHSHVYWYRQLPEEGLKFMVYLQKENIIDESGMPKERFSAEFPKEGPSILRIQQVVRGDSAAYFCASSPTGGTEAFFGQGTRLTVV.

As to this clone: Its ends do not fully match the called genes, so a read error is possible. Other nucleotide sequences from this sample produce the same CDR3. The rearrangement joins TRBV5-1 to TRBJ2-7, with a tentative D call TRBD2 (6 bases). Germline V gene sequence: CDR1 SGHRS, CDR2 YFSETQ. The CDR3 is made up of 12 amino acids. The CDR3: CASSLGGGEQYF. The CDR3 DNA reads TGCGCCAGCAGTTTGGGAGGTGGCGAGCAGTACTTC.

The chain carries TRBV6-1 and TRBJ2-1; no definite D call. The CDR3 has 16 amino acids. CDR1 MNHNS and CDR2 SASEGT come from the germline V gene. Trimming removed 3 bases at V and 10 bases at J, with 22 bases between. In DNA form, the CDR3 reads TGTGCCAGCAGTGATCTTCAACGGACCCCCCTCGGCGAGCAGTTCTTC. This gives the protein CASSDLQRTPLGEQFF.

The genes are TRBV9 and TRBJ1-1, with 10 bases that match TRBD1. The CDR3 is 15 amino acids. The junction had 2 bases not matched to a gene; V was cut back by 3 bases and J by 0 bases. CDR1 SGDLS and CDR2 YYNGEE come from the germline V gene. In DNA, the CDR3 is TGTGCCAGCAGCGGGGACAGGGGTATGAACACTGAAGCTTTCTTT. This codes for CASSGDRGMNTEAFF.

This chain joins TRBV27 and TRBJ2-7; 8 nucleotides align to TRBD2. The CDR3 length is 14 residues. V trimming: 1 base; J trimming: 7 bases; junction bases outside the gene matches: 6. Per germline, CDR1 MNHEY and CDR2 SMNVEV (reference sequence). CDR3 sequence (DNA): TGTGCCAGCAGTTTATTCGGGAGGGTAAAAGAGCAGTACTTC. It translates to CASSLFGRVKEQYF.

In its sample, this clone was seen once. This chain uses TRBV7-9 with TRBJ2-1; 8 bases map to TRBD1. Germline V CDR1 and CDR2: SEHNR, FQNEAQ (reference sequence). The CDR3 sequence is 12 residues long. J was trimmed by 15 bases and V by 5 bases; bases with no gene match: 9. The CDR3 protein is CASSLLTGVRFF. The CDR3 nucleotides read TGTGCCAGCAGCCTCCTGACAGGGGTTCGGTTCTTC.

This sequence joins TRBV11-2 and TRBJ2-3; D is possibly TRBD1 (6 bases). Germline-derived CDR1 and CDR2 are SGHAT and FQNNGV. V was cut by 7 bases and J by 0 bases, with 20 bases left in between. The CDR3 length is 17 residues. CDR3 amino acids: CASTDPRQDRSTDTQYF. In DNA form, the CDR3 reads TGTGCCAGCACCGACCCGCGACAGGATAGAAGCACAGATACGCAGTATTTT.

The V and J genes are TRBV6-1 and TRBJ2-7; 10 bases fit TRBD2. The CDR3 spans 15 residues. With 2 bases clipped from V and 6 bases from J, the junction kept 7 bases outside the gene matches. In germline, CDR1 is MNHNS, CDR2 SASEGT. CDR3 amino acids: CASSELAGEGLEQYF. CDR3 nucleotide sequence: TGTGCCAGCAGTGAACTAGCGGGGGAGGGACTCGAGCAGTACTTC.

In the case of this clone: This specimen includes other DNA sequences encoding the same CDR3. This chain links TRBV5-6 with TRBJ1-1; no firm D call. V lost 0 bases to trimming and J lost 4 bases, with 4 bases between them. CDR1 and CDR2 (germline): SGHDT, YYEEEE. CDR3 length: 12 amino acids. CDR3 nucleotide sequence: TGTGCCAGCAGCTTGGTTGGCACTGAAGCTTTCTTT. Its translation: CASSLVGTEAFF.

The chain joins TRBV15 to TRBJ2-1; 8 positions agree with TRBD2. The CDR3 runs to 17 residues. Unmatched junction bases numbered 11, after V lost 0 bases and J lost 7 bases. The germline gives CDR1 LNHNV, CDR2 YYDKDF (reference sequence). CDR3 sequence reads: CATSRESGTSGRNEQFF. In nucleotides, the CDR3 is TGTGCCACCAGCAGAGAGTCGGGAACTAGCGGTAGGAATGAGCAGTTCTTC.

The chain uses TRBV2 and TRBJ1-5; 9 nucleotides line up with TRBD1. The CDR3 is made up of 18 amino acids. Unmatched junction bases numbered 12, after V lost 5 bases and J lost 1 base. From germline, CDR1 is SNHLY and CDR2 FYNNEI. The CDR3: CASSPPGQGPVSNQPQHF. The DNA of the CDR3 is TGTGCCAGCAGTCCTCCGGGACAGGGACCCGTAAGCAATCAGCCCCAGCATTTT.

This clone was counted between two and nine times. The rearrangement links TRBV21-1 to TRBJ1-5; the table assigns TRBD1, which was not confirmed against the DNA. TRBV21-1 is described as a pseudogene. The CDR3 length is 14 residues. The CDR3 coding sequence is TGTGCCAGCAGCAAAGCCGGACAGGGCCAGCCCCAGCATTTT. This codes for CASSKAGQGQPQHF.

The chain employs TRBV7-8 and TRBJ2-3, with TRBD2 matching 7 bases. Trimming cost V 1 base and J 3 bases; bases outside gene matches: 13. From germline, CDR1 is SGHVS and CDR2 FQNEAQ. This CDR3 contains 18 residues. The CDR3 spells CASSLDPLLASRTDTQYF. CDR3 coding DNA: TGTGCCAGCAGCTTAGATCCACTACTAGCGTCAAGGACAGATACGCAGTATTTT.

V usage is TRBV29-1 and J usage is TRBJ2-1; perhaps TRBD2 as D (5 bases). The CDR3 sequence is 15 residues long. V dropped 4 bases and J dropped 4 bases, with 17 bases sitting between them. CDR1 SQVTM and CDR2 ANQGSEA come from the germline V gene. The CDR3 DNA reads as TGCAGCGTTGGAAAGGTGCGGGTTGGGTACAATGAGCAGTTCTTC. Translated, it gives CSVGKVRVGYNEQFF.